Listed below are T cell receptor beta chains from one sample, sequenced in a study of blood T cell repertoires in COVID-19. The table came from immunoSEQ multiplex PCR; TCRdb's copy has only in-frame clones and leaves some out. The sample has hundreds of thousands of clones, roughly 86% seen once. The sample was PBMCs or T cells enriched from blood (not recorded which). Every receptor here comes from a woman younger than 45 with acute COVID-19. CDR3s leave out the opening cysteine and the closing phenylalanine or tryptophan.

J gene: TRBJ1-6; V gene: TRBV6-5; CDR3 protein: ASSPMRSPLH
J gene: TRBJ2-5; V gene: TRBV5-6; CDR3 protein: ASSCWTSGKETQY
J gene: TRBJ2-4; V gene: TRBV20-1; CDR3 protein: SAIKLDQY
J gene: TRBJ2-5; V gene: TRBV7-9; CDR3 protein: ASSVRDKQETQY
J gene: TRBJ2-2; V gene: TRBV9; CDR3 protein: ASRSRDRVTGELF
J gene: TRBJ1-2; V gene: TRBV10-3; CDR3 protein: AISEFPDLNYGYT
J gene: TRBJ1-1; V gene: TRBV7-2; CDR3 protein: ASSNTGHTEAF
J gene: TRBJ2-3; V gene: TRBV5-1; CDR3 protein: ASSLTPAGTDTQY
J gene: TRBJ2-3; V gene: TRBV5-4; CDR3 protein: ASSEGGSTDTQY
J gene: TRBJ1-1; V gene: TRBV9; CDR3 protein: ASSVSGGSTEAF
J gene: TRBJ1-5; V gene: TRBV7-2; CDR3 protein: ASSSEPTGIQPQH
J gene: TRBJ1-2; V gene: TRBV27; CDR3 protein: ASRDSYGYT
J gene: TRBJ2-1; V gene: TRBV9; CDR3 protein: ASSVAETSGGLNEQF
J gene: TRBJ1-5; V gene: TRBV18; CDR3 protein: ASSPTTEPSNQPQH
J gene: TRBJ2-7; V gene: TRBV25-1; CDR3 protein: ASSPPGQSYEQY
J gene: TRBJ1-1; V gene: TRBV7-9; CDR3 protein: ASSLVEGGVTEAF
J gene: TRBJ1-3; V gene: TRBV6-5; CDR3 protein: ASVRDRSSGNTIY
J gene: TRBJ1-6; V gene: TRBV7-2; CDR3 protein: ASSTNGTGVSPLH
J gene: TRBJ1-2; V gene: TRBV19; CDR3 protein: AADRGGAYT
J gene: TRBJ1-2; V gene: TRBV19; CDR3 protein: ASSIDREEGYT
J gene: TRBJ2-2; V gene: TRBV5-1; CDR3 protein: ASSLTDRDTGELF
J gene: TRBJ2-5; V gene: TRBV5-4; CDR3 protein: ASSLLLQEETQY
J gene: TRBJ1-5; V gene: TRBV23-1; CDR3 protein: ASTGLYSNQPQH
J gene: TRBJ2-5; V gene: TRBV25-1; CDR3 protein: ASSESSLSASYQETQY
J gene: TRBJ1-1; V gene: TRBV30; CDR3 protein: AWTAGPLNTEAF
J gene: TRBJ2-2; V gene: TRBV19; CDR3 protein: ASSIRGELF
J gene: TRBJ2-1; V gene: TRBV5-6; CDR3 protein: ASSFRTGPNEQF
J gene: TRBJ1-1; V gene: TRBV7-2; CDR3 protein: ASSSEDRRAF
J gene: TRBJ1-6; V gene: TRBV10-1; CDR3 protein: ASSEGDSPLH
J gene: TRBJ1-4; V gene: TRBV15; CDR3 protein: ATSRAPRVATNEKLF
J gene: TRBJ2-7; V gene: TRBV6-2/TRBV6-3; CDR3 protein: ASSTPGQGSGEQY
J gene: TRBJ2-7; V gene: TRBV5-1; CDR3 protein: ASSQNDRAYEQY
J gene: TRBJ2-7; V gene: TRBV18; CDR3 protein: ASSPASGGDEQY
J gene: TRBJ2-2; V gene: TRBV6-2/TRBV6-3; CDR3 protein: ASSYTDYYTGELF
J gene: TRBJ2-3; V gene: TRBV5-1; CDR3 protein: ASRGLAGADTQY
J gene: TRBJ2-3; V gene: TRBV7-9; CDR3 protein: ASSKGLAGVPSTDTQY
J gene: TRBJ2-7; V gene: TRBV19; CDR3 protein: ASSSGQGYEQY
J gene: TRBJ1-2; V gene: TRBV30; CDR3 protein: AWSASGAPLGYT
J gene: TRBJ2-3; V gene: TRBV7-9; CDR3 protein: ASSPWGGGTDTQY
J gene: TRBJ2-1; V gene: TRBV27; CDR3 protein: ATTGGDEQF
J gene: TRBJ2-7; V gene: TRBV2; CDR3 protein: ASRAGQGVEQY
J gene: TRBJ2-7; V gene: TRBV7-6; CDR3 protein: ASSLFGPSYEQY
J gene: TRBJ1-4; V gene: TRBV15; CDR3 protein: ATSRRTGRAEKLF
J gene: TRBJ1-1; V gene: TRBV5-4; CDR3 protein: ASSFDSYMNTEAF
J gene: TRBJ1-1; V gene: TRBV7-9; CDR3 protein: ASSFEGKRGAEAF
J gene: TRBJ1-2; V gene: TRBV30; CDR3 protein: AWGRGANYGYT
J gene: TRBJ1-1; V gene: TRBV5-6; CDR3 protein: ASSLETVTEAF
J gene: TRBJ1-6; V gene: TRBV2; CDR3 protein: ASSRPLNSPLH
J gene: TRBJ1-1; V gene: TRBV5-6; CDR3 protein: ASSLGGNTEAF
J gene: TRBJ1-3; V gene: TRBV5-1; CDR3 protein: ASSGGTGAGNTIY
J gene: TRBJ1-3; V gene: TRBV2; CDR3 protein: ASSEPGRGNTIY
J gene: TRBJ2-7; V gene: TRBV7-9; CDR3 protein: ASSPGGEQY